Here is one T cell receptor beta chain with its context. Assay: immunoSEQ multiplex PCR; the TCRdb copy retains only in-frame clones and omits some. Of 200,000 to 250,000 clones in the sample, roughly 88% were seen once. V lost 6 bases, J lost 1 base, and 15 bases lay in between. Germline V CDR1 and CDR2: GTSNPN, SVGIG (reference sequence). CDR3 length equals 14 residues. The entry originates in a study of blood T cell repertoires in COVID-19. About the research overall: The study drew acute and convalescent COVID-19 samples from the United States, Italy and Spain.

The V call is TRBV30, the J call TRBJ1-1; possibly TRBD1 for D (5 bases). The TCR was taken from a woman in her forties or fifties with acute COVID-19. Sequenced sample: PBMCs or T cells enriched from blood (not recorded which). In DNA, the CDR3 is TGTGCCTGTGACTTGGGACTCCAGAACACTGAAGCTTTCTTT. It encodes CACDLGLQNTEAFF.